This TCR beta chain originates from a study of blood T cells in healthy people across ages (dated by TCRdb to between 2014 and 2017). At the level of the whole study: In model experiments, roughly one uniquely barcoded TCR beta cDNA molecule per two T cells was captured by template switching. Two additional independent replicas of 1 million unique cDNA reads from the same blood draw were analyzed for two donors (one aged 18 to 29 and one aged 80 or older). The study measured age-related changes in TCR beta repertoire diversity using deep sequencing normalized with unique cDNA molecular identifiers. To avoid experimental bias, donors of different ages were distributed randomly across sequencing lanes. The donors were divided into four age groups: young (average approximately 15 years), middle-aged (roughly 40), aged (62) and long-lived (more than 75). Paper-wide results and their limitations: Total diversity estimates from one million sequenced T cells were considered lower bounds and underestimates. As age increased, observed TCR beta diversity per million T cells dropped in a roughly linear way, and a significant reduction was already evident by age 40. Compared with the aged group, the long-lived group had more naive CD4+ T cells, fewer expanded clones and increased TCR diversity, a pattern suggesting age selection. A strong correlation was found between observed TCR beta diversity and the percentage of naive T cells measured by flow cytometry. Conclusive comparison of naive and antigen-experienced compartments was prevented by the profiling of bulk unsorted PBMCs. Because donor CMV infection status was unknown, age-related changes in expanded clonotypes were potentially confounded.

Library generation was performed with 5' RACE. Sequenced using an Illumina HiSeq 2500. A second PCR of about 7 to 12 cycles was run with a J-beta primer mix and a sample-barcoded 5' primer. A template-switch 5' adaptor carrying 12 random nucleotides introduced a unique molecular identifier onto each TCR beta cDNA molecule. At least 3 million CDR3-containing paired-end reads were obtained from each sample. The Mint cDNA synthesis kit, primed by a TRBC-specific oligonucleotide, was used to synthesize first-strand cDNA from all RNA. Following uracil-DNA glycosylase treatment, all cDNA underwent a first 18-cycle PCR with the universal primers M1SS and BC2_uni_R. Per the source publication's procedure: Normalization of each sample was performed by random selection of 1 million high-quality reads, each carrying a distinct molecular identifier. Instead of being binned into consensus sequences, reads that shared molecular identifiers were thrown out. CDR3 identification, clonotype clustering and error correction used MiTCR with a Q25 quality threshold and the strictest error-elimination algorithm. Lower-bound total TCR beta diversity was estimated with a nonparametric unseen species model using Euler transformation. TCRdb trimmed the raw reads at Q25, called clones with MiXCR and kept productive beta chains. Entries that share a CDR3 protein sequence are merged under the most common genes and DNA. None of the V and J calls come from the authors' own analysis; TCRdb made them. This sample lists around 800,000 distinct CDR3 sequences; under 80% were detected once. Roughly 26% of the sample is held by the ten biggest clonotypes.

Of note for this clonotype: Its specific antigen is unknown. One base away there is no much larger clone; base qualities are not given.

Systemically healthy Caucasian individuals from Russia, some 40 in total and aged about 6 to 100 years, were included as donors. Each donor gave ten milliliters of peripheral blood, collected into EDTA-treated Vacutainer tubes. Ficoll-Paque density-gradient centrifugation was used to isolate PBMCs, with at least 6.5 million per sample. Total RNA, at least 6 micrograms per sample, was extracted from PBMCs with Trizol reagent. Naive CD45RAhigh/CD27high T cell percentages were measured by flow cytometry on a PBMC aliquot from every donor. Sequences MNHNY (CDR1) and SVGAGI (CDR2) are obtained from the germline V gene (reference sequence). The CDR3 covers 13 residues, taking in both the cysteine and the phenylalanine. The CDR3 DNA has 39 bases and is translated from base 1. V is clipped by 3 bases and J by 4 bases, and the sequence between their germline boundaries is 6 bases long.

Source material: blood. The TCR was taken from a man aged 25-45 years in good health. Recombination connected TRBV6-6 to TRBJ2-2; the D gene identity is not certain. CDR3 sequence: CASSYMFTGELFF. In nucleotides, the sequence is TGTGCCAGCAGTTATATGTTCACCGGGGAGCTGTTTTTT.